The 18 T cell receptor beta chains presented below share a single source sample, sequenced in a study of blood T cell repertoires in COVID-19. TCRdb's table, derived via immunoSEQ multiplex PCR, lists solely in-frame clones and lacks some. The table records 290,000 or so clones, 90% of them present only once. Sequencing was done on a sample of PBMCs or T cells enriched from blood (not recorded which). The receptors were gathered from a young woman who had recovered from COVID-19.

The genes are TRBV6-4 and TRBJ2-3; a possible D gene is TRBD2 (6 bases). The CDR3 length is 15 residues. Germline CDR1 MRHNA, CDR2 SNTAGT. Trimming took off 6 bases at V and 2 bases at J, with 15 bases between the two ends. The CDR3 DNA reads as TGTGCCAGCAGCCGGAGCGGGTCCCTCACAGATACGCAGTATTTT. It encodes CASSRSGSLTDTQYF.

This chain connects TRBV19 to TRBJ2-7, with 11 bases fitting TRBD1. Germline values: CDR1 LNHDA, CDR2 SQIVND (reference sequence). V shed 3 bases and J 4 bases; nucleotides not matched to a gene: 5. This CDR3 comprises 15 residues. CDR3 in DNA: TGTGCCAGTAGTATTCGGGACAGGGGGATATACGAGCAGTACTTC. This gives the protein CASSIRDRGIYEQYF.

This chain uses TRBV7-8 with TRBJ1-2; 7 positions match TRBD1. J lost 7 bases, V lost 6 bases, and 8 bases had no gene match. Germline CDR1 is SGHVS and CDR2 is FQNEAQ. The CDR3 sequence is 13 residues long. As DNA, the CDR3 is TGTGCCAGCAGTCCAAACCACAGGGGTGGCTACACCTTC. Translated, it gives CASSPNHRGGYTF. Based on the CDR3 plus reference TRBV7-8 and TRBJ1-2, the full variable domain is GAGVSQSPRYKVAKRGQDVALRCDPISGHVSLFWYQQALGQGPEFLTYFQNEAQLDKSGLPSDRFFAERPEGSVSTLKIQRTQQEDSAVYLCASSPNHRGGYTFGSGTRLTVV.

The J gene is TRBJ1-5, the V gene TRBV12-5; no clear D gene. CDR1 LGHNT and CDR2 FRNRAP come from the germline V gene. V was clipped by 5 bases and J by 2 bases, with 16 bases between them. The CDR3 length is 16 residues. CDR3 protein: CASGLMTLLGNQPQHF. Here the CDR3 DNA reads TGTGCTAGTGGTCTAATGACATTGCTTGGCAATCAGCCCCAGCATTTT.

The CDR3 DNA reads as TGTGCCATCAGTGACCAACGGACAGGGGGAGAAAAACTGTTTTTT. Amino acid sequence: CAISDQRTGGEKLFF. This sequence joins TRBV10-3 and TRBJ1-4, with 10 nucleotides matching TRBD1. The CDR3 is 15 residues long. Trimming took 3 bases from V and 8 from J; bases not matched to a gene: 6. The V gene's germline CDR1 is ENHRY and CDR2 SYGVKD.

The V gene is TRBV19, the J gene TRBJ2-7; 8 bases match TRBD2. Germline assignment: CDR1 LNHDA and CDR2 SQIVND (reference sequence). The V gene end was trimmed by 1 base and the J gene end by 6 bases; junction bases not matched to a gene: 11. The CDR3 has 16 amino acids. This chain's CDR3 is CASSIGPGRGRSEQYF. CDR3 coding DNA: TGTGCCAGTAGTATAGGACCCGGGAGGGGAAGAAGCGAGCAGTACTTC.

This chain joins TRBV16 and TRBJ2-7, with D possibly TRBD2 on 7 matching bases. The CDR3 covers 13 residues. From germline, CDR1 is KGHSY and CDR2 FQNENV. The V end was cut by 6 bases, the J end by 5 bases, with 14 bases between. The CDR3 reads CASRRGQANEQYF. The CDR3 DNA sequence: TGTGCCAGCAGGCGGGGGCAGGCTAACGAGCAGTACTTC.

This clone was detected once. J is TRBJ2-7 and V is TRBV11-2, with 9 bases that match TRBD2. This CDR3 has 13 residues. CDR1 is SGHAT, CDR2 FQNNGV, per germline. V was clipped by 6 bases and J by 6 bases; unmatched bases: 6. CDR3 sequence: CASSSASGTEQYF. The CDR3 nucleotides are TGTGCCAGCAGTTCCGCTAGCGGGACCGAGCAGTACTTC.

The chain employs TRBV29-1 and TRBJ2-7; no clear D gene. The CDR3 length is 9 residues. V lost 6 bases and J 13 bases, leaving 13 bases between the germline ends. Germline V gives CDR1 SQVTM, CDR2 ANQGSEA. The CDR3 region is CSVPRVPYF. CDR3 sequence (DNA): TGCAGCGTCCCCCGGGTTCCATACTTC.

The chain recombines TRBV5-1 with TRBJ1-4; a weak D match, TRBD1 (5 bases). The CDR3 has 16 residues. The germline CDR1 and CDR2 sequences are SGHRS and YFSETQ. Deletions cut 5 bases from V and 0 bases from J, with 14 bases between. The CDR3 sequence is CASSRQGTATNEKLFF. The CDR3, as DNA: TGCGCCAGCAGTCGGCAGGGAACTGCAACTAATGAAAAACTGTTTTTT.

The chain recombines TRBV9 with TRBJ2-7; TRBD2 is a possible D gene (5 bases). The CDR3 is 16 residues long. The germline CDR1 and CDR2 sequences are SGDLS and YYNGEE. Trimming shortened V by 0 bases and J by 0 bases, and 13 bases separated the two germline ends. In DNA form, the CDR3 reads TGTGCCAGCAGCGTAGGTTTTAGCGCGCTCTCCTACGAGCAGTACTTC. This translates into CASSVGFSALSYEQYF.

This clone was observed a single time. This sequence joins TRBV4-2 and TRBJ2-3; 12 nucleotides line up with TRBD2. The length of the CDR3 is 17 residues. With 0 bases clipped from V and 1 base from J, the junction kept 2 bases outside the gene matches. CDR1 and CDR2 from the germline V gene are LGHNA and YNFKEQ. The CDR3 reads CASSQEASGGGTDTQYF. Here the CDR3 DNA reads TGTGCCAGCAGCCAAGAAGCTAGCGGGGGGGGCACAGATACGCAGTATTTT.

V is TRBV29-1 and J is TRBJ2-3; 9 bases are a match to TRBD2. The trim removed 1 base at V and 1 base at J, leaving 0 bases unmatched. Germline CDR1 is SQVTM and CDR2 is ANQGSEA. This CDR3 is built from 14 residues. The DNA for the CDR3 is TGCAGCGTTGAAGGGACTAGCGGCACAGATACGCAGTATTTT. It specifies CSVEGTSGTDTQYF.

The J gene is TRBJ2-5, the V gene TRBV3-1 (or the pseudogene TRBV3-2); weak D call: TRBD1 (6 bases). The CDR3 has 17 amino acids. The germline gives CDR1 LGHDT, CDR2 YNNKEL (reference sequence). Trimming cost V 4 bases and J 3 bases, with 21 bases left between them. CDR3 sequence: CASSLLGRLGQKETQYF. The CDR3 nucleotides are TGTGCCAGCAGCCTTCTAGGGAGACTGGGACAAAAAGAGACCCAGTACTTC.

DNA of the CDR3: TGTGCCAGTAGTAACGGCGGTGGTGGCTACACCTTC. Its translation is CASSNGGGGYTF. The chain carries TRBV19 and TRBJ1-2, with no clear D. Germline V lookup: CDR1 LNHDA, CDR2 SQIVND (reference sequence). Trimming shortened V by 4 bases and J by 7 bases, and 10 bases separated the two germline ends. The CDR3 contains 12 residues.

The V and J genes are TRBV14 and TRBJ2-1; no clear D. Germline values: CDR1 SGHDN, CDR2 FVKESK. Deletions cut 1 base from V and 4 bases from J, with 2 bases between. The CDR3 consists of 12 residues. CDR3 nucleotides: TGTGCCAGCAGCCAAGTATACAATGAGCAGTTCTTC. Translating it yields CASSQVYNEQFF.

This clone was seen only a few times. The V call is TRBV7-6, the J call TRBJ1-1; tentative D call: TRBD1 (5 bases). The CDR3 runs 13 residues. Germline V gives CDR1 SGHVS, CDR2 FNYEAQ. Trimming removed 5 bases from V and 2 bases from J, with 9 bases in between. CDR3 loop: CASSTTGNTEAFF. The CDR3 DNA reads TGTGCCAGCAGCACTACAGGTAACACTGAAGCTTTCTTT.

This chain uses TRBV9 with TRBJ1-5; D might be TRBD1 (5 bases). CDR1 is SGDLS and CDR2 is YYNGEE in the germline V gene. The germline V and J ends were trimmed by 2 bases and 9 bases, with 12 bases remaining between them. The CDR3 consists of 13 residues. The DNA for the CDR3 is TGTGCCAGCAGCGTCGGAGCCGGGGGGCCCCAGCATTTT. This codes for CASSVGAGGPQHF.